The sample holds a few counts of the clone carrying this TCR beta chain. Those enrolled in Seattle joined during active infection and were followed longitudinally afterward. Germline V gene data show CDR1 as SGDLS and CDR2 as YYNGEE. J was trimmed by 0 bases and V by 3 bases; bases with no gene match: 5. CDR3 size: 15 residues. Study processing details: How many nucleated cells were present was estimated from reference gene primer amplification. The method was immunoSEQ multiplex PCR; TCRdb's version includes in-frame clones alone and lacks a portion of them. V, J and clone size were drawn from that table, and D and trimming were deduced from the DNA. The data show fewer than 350,000 clones, with approximately 87% seen just once and about an eighth held by the top ten. The data belong to a study of blood T cell repertoires in COVID-19. Study at large: The samples span acute and convalescent COVID-19 from the United States, Italy and Spain. Nucleic acid was either cDNA or gDNA, and it came from T cells, B-cell-depleted T cells, or PBMCs.

What was sequenced was peripheral blood. This chain connects TRBV9 to TRBJ2-7; 8 bases map to TRBD1. The TCR comes from a woman aged 25-40 years with COVID-19, enrolled during active disease. In DNA, the CDR3 is TGTGCCAGCAGCGGAGATGGACAGGGCTCCTACGAGCAGTACTTC. It translates to CASSGDGQGSYEQYF.